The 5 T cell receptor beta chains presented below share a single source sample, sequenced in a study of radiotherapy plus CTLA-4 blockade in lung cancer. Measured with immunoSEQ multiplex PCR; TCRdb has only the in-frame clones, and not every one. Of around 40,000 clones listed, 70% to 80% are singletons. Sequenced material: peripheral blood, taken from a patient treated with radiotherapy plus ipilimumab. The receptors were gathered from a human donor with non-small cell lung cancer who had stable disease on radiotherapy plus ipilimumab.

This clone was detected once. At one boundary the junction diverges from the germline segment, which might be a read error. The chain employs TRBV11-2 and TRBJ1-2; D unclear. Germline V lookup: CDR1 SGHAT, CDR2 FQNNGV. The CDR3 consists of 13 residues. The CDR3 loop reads CASSFGSNYGYTF. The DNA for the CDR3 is TGTGCCAGCAGCTTCGGGTCTAATTATGGCTACACCTTC.

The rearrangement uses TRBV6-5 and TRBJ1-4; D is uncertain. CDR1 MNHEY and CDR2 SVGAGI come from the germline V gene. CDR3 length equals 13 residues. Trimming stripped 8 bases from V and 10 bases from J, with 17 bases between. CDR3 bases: TGTGCCAGCCAAAGAGCGGGAGAGGGAAAACTGTTTTTT. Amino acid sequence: CASQRAGEGKLFF.

The CDR3 nucleotides are TGTGCCAGCAGCCCTTTCAGGGGGTTCGAAGAGACCCAGTACTTC. Encoded protein: CASSPFRGFEETQYF. The chain links TRBV4-2 to TRBJ2-5, with 7 bases matching TRBD1. Losses at the gene ends were 4 bases for V and 3 bases for J; bases not matched to a gene: 8. This CDR3 is 15 amino acids long. Germline loops: CDR1 LGHNA, CDR2 YNFKEQ.

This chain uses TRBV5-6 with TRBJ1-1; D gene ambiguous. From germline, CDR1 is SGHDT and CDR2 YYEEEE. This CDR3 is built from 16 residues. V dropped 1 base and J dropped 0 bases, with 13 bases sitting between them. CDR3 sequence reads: CASSLFRGLLNTEAFF. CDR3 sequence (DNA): TGTGCCAGCAGCTTGTTTAGAGGGCTTTTGAACACTGAAGCTTTCTTT.

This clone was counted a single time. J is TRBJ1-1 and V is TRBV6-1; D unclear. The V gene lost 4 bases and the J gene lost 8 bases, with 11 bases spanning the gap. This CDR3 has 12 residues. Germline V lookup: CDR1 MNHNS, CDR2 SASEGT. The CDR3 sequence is CASSGSWPEAFF. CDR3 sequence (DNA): TGTGCCAGCAGTGGGTCATGGCCGGAAGCTTTCTTT.